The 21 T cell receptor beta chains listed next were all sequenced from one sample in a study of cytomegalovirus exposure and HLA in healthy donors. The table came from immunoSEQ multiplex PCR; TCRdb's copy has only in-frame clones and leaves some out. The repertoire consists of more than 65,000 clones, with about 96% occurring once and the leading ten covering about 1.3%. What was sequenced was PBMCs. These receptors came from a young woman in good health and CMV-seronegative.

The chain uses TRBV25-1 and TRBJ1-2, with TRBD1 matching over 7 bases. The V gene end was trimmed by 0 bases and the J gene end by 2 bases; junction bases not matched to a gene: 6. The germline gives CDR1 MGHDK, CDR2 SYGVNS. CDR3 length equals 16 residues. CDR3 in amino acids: CASSEYAGGTNYGYTF. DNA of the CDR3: TGTGCCAGCAGTGAATACGCAGGGGGAACCAACTATGGCTACACCTTC.

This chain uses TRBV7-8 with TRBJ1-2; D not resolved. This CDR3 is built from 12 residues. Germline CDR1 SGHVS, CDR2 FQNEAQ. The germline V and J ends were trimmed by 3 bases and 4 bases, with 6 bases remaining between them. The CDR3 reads CASSFNSYGYTF. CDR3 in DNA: TGTGCCAGCAGCTTTAACAGCTATGGCTACACCTTC. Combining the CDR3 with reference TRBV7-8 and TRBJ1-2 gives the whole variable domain GAGVSQSPRYKVAKRGQDVALRCDPISGHVSLFWYQQALGQGPEFLTYFQNEAQLDKSGLPSDRFFAERPEGSVSTLKIQRTQQEDSAVYLCASSFNSYGYTFGSGTRLTVV.

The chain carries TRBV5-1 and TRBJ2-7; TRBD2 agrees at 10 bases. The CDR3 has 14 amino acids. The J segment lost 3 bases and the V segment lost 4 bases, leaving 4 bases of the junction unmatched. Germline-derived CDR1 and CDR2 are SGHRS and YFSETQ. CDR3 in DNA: TGCGCCAGCAGCATAAGGACTAGCGGCTACGAGCAGTACTTC. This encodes CASSIRTSGYEQYF.

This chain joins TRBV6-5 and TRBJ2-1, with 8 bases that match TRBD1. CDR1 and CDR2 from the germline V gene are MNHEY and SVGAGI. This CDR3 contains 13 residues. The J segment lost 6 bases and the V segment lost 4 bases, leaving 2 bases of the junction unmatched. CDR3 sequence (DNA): TGTGCCAGCAGTTTACAGGGGGTCAATGAGCAGTTCTTC. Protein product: CASSLQGVNEQFF.

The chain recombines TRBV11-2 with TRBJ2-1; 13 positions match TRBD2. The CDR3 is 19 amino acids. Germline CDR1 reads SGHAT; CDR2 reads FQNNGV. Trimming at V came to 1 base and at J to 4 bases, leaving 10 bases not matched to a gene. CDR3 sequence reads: CASSLGGLAGINPYNEQFF. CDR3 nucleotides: TGTGCCAGCAGCTTAGGGGGACTAGCGGGAATTAACCCTTACAATGAGCAGTTCTTC.

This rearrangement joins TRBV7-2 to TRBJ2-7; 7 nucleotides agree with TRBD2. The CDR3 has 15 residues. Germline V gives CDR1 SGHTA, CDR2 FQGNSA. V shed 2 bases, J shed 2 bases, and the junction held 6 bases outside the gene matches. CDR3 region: CASSLRDYFPYEQYF. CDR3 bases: TGTGCCAGCAGCTTACGGGACTATTTCCCCTACGAGCAGTACTTC.

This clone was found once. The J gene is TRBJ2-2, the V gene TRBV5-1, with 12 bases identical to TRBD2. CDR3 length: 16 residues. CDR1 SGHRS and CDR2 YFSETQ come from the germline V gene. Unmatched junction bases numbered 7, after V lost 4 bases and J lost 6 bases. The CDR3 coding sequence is TGCGCCAGCAGCACTCTAGCGGGAGGGCCCCCCGGGGAGCTGTTTTTT. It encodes CASSTLAGGPPGELFF.

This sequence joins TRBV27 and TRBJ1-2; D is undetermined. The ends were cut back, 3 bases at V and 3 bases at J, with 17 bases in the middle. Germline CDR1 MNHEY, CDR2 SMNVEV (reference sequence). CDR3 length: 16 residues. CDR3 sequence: CASSLSGAENYYGYTF. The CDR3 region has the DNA TGTGCCAGCAGTTTGTCAGGCGCCGAGAACTACTATGGCTACACCTTC.

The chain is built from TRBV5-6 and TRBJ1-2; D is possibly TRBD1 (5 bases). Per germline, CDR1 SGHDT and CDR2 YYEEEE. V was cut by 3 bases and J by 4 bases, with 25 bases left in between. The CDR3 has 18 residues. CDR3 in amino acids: CASSSWSGETLFTYGYTF. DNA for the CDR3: TGTGCCAGCAGCTCGTGGTCGGGGGAGACCCTATTCACCTATGGCTACACCTTC.

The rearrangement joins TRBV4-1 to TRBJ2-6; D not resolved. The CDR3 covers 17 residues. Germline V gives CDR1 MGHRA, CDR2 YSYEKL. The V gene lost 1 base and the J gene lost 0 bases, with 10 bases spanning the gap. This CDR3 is CASSQGASYSGANVLTF. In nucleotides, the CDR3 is TGCGCCAGCAGCCAAGGGGCATCTTACTCTGGGGCCAACGTCCTGACTTTC.

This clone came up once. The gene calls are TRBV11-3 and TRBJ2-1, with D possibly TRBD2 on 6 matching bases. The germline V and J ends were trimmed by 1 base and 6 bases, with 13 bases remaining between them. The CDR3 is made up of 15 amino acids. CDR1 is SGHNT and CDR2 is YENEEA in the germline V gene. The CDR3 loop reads CASSLVGSYGNEQFF. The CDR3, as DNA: TGTGCCAGCAGCTTAGTCGGGAGTTACGGCAATGAGCAGTTCTTC.

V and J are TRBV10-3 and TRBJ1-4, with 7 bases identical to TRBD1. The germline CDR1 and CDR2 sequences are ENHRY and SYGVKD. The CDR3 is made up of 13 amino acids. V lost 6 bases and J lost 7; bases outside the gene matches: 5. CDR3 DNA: TGTGCCATCAGGCAGGGGGATCTTGAAAAACTGTTTTTT. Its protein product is CAIRQGDLEKLFF.

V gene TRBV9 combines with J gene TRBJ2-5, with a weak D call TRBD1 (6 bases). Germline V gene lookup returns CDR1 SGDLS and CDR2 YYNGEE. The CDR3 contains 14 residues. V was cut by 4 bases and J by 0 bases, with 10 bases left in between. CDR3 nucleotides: TGTGCCAGCAGCCCCACAGGGAACCAAGAGACCCAGTACTTC. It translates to CASSPTGNQETQYF.

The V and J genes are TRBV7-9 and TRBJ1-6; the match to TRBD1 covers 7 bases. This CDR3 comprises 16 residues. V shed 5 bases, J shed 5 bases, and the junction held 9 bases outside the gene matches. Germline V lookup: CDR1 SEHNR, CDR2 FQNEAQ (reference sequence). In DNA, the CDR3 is TGTGCCAGCAGCCTCACAGGGGCCACAAATAATTCACCCCTCCACTTT. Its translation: CASSLTGATNNSPLHF. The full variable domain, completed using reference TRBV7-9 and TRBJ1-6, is DTGVSQNPRHKITKRGQNVTFRCDPISEHNRLYWYRQTLGQGPEFLTYFQNEAQLEKSRLLSDRFSAERPKGSFSTLEIQRTEQGDSAMYLCASSLTGATNNSPLHFGNGTRLTVT.

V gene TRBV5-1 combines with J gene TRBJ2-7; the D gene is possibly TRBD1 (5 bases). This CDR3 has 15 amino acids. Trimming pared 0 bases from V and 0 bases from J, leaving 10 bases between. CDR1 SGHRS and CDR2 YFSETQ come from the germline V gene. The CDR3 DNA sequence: TGCGCCAGCAGCTTGGGACAGCAGCACTCCTACGAGCAGTACTTC. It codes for CASSLGQQHSYEQYF.

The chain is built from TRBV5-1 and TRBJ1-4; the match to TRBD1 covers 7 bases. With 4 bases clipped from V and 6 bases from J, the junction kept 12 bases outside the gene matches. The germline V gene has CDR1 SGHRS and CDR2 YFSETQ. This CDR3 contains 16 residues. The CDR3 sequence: CASSPVWDRPDEKLFF. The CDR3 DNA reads TGCGCCAGCAGCCCTGTCTGGGACAGACCCGATGAAAAACTGTTTTTT.

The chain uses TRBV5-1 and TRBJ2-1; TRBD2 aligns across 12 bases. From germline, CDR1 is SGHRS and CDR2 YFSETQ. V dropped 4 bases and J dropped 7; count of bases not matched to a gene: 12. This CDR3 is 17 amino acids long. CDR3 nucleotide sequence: TGCGCCAGCAGCCAGGCGGCTAGCGGGAGGGCTCAAAATGAGCAGTTCTTC. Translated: CASSQAASGRAQNEQFF.

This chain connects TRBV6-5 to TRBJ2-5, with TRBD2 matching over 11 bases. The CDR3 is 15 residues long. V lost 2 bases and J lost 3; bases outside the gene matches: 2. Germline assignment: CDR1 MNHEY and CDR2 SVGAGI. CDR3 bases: TGTGCCAGCAGTTACGCACTAGCGGGAGAAGAGACCCAGTACTTC. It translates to CASSYALAGEETQYF.

Here the CDR3 reads CAWGTLGQGAPNTGELFF. The DNA of the CDR3 is TGTGCCTGGGGGACCCTTGGACAGGGGGCACCGAACACCGGGGAGCTGTTTTTT. The rearrangement links TRBV30 to TRBJ2-2; 11 nucleotides align to TRBD1. Germline values: CDR1 GTSNPN, CDR2 SVGIG (reference sequence). V lost 5 bases to trimming and J lost 0 bases; unmatched junction nucleotides: 11. The CDR3 loop spans 18 amino acids.

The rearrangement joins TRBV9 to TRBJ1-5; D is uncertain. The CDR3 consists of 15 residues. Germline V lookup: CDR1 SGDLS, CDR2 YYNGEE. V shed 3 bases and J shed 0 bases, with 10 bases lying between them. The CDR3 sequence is CASSAGGDSNQPQHF. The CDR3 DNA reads TGTGCCAGCAGCGCAGGAGGAGATAGCAATCAGCCCCAGCATTTT.

The CDR3 nucleotides are TGCGCCAGCAGTGAGTTAGGGGTGGTTGAGACCCAGTACTTC. Its protein is CASSELGVVETQYF. V is TRBV10-2 and J is TRBJ2-5; D perhaps matches TRBD1 (5 bases). Trimming cost V 1 base and J 5 bases, with 11 bases left between them. Germline V gene lookup returns CDR1 WSHSY and CDR2 SAAADI. The CDR3 is 14 residues long.